The T cell receptor (beta chain) described here comes from a study of memory CD4+ T cells and cytomegalovirus serostatus. Single viable CD3+CD4+CD8-CD45RO+ cells were sorted as the memory CD4+ T cells. The CDR3 sequence is 21 residues long. The assay was immunoSEQ multiplex PCR, and TCRdb's table has in-frame clones only and misses some. Among tens of thousands of clones listed, over 60% were seen once. The chain joins TRBV21-1 to TRBJ2-3; TRBD2 is taken as the D call from the table, unchecked against the DNA. TRBV21-1 is given as a pseudogene. Sequences were obtained from memory CD4+ T cells from blood. This sequence originates from an adult in good health and CMV-seronegative. The CDR3 is CASSKLVASGRRGYLGDTQYF. CDR3 sequence (DNA): TGTGCCAGCAGCAAATTAGTGGCTAGCGGGAGGAGGGGGTATCTTGGAGATACGCAGTATTTT.